Below are 20 T cell receptor beta chains sequenced from a single sample in a study of blood T cell repertoires in COVID-19. Method: immunoSEQ multiplex PCR; TCRdb's copy keeps in-frame clones and lacks some. The sample contains about 91,000 clones, more than 60% of which appear only once. Input material: peripheral blood. Every receptor here comes from a man in his 70s with acute or convalescent COVID-19.

This chain links TRBV6-5 with TRBJ1-1; 8 positions match TRBD1. CDR1 is MNHEY, CDR2 SVGAGI, per germline. Germline trimming cut 4 bases from V and 1 base from J; bases unmatched to any gene: 5. The CDR3 length is 15 residues. This CDR3 is CASSFGTGRNTEAFF. The CDR3 DNA reads as TGTGCCAGCAGTTTTGGGACAGGAAGGAACACTGAAGCTTTCTTT.

The chain joins TRBV28 to TRBJ1-2, with a tentative D call TRBD1 (5 bases). Germline-derived CDR1 and CDR2 are MDHEN and SYDVKM. The CDR3 spans 12 residues. Deletions cut 11 bases from V and 4 bases from J, with 14 bases between. The CDR3: CASTGFGYGYTF. In nucleotides, the CDR3 is TGTGCCTCAACAGGTTTCGGCTATGGCTACACCTTC.

V gene TRBV27 combines with J gene TRBJ2-5; D gene uncertain. V was shortened by 4 bases and J by 5 bases, with 5 bases between the two germline ends. CDR1 is MNHEY and CDR2 is SMNVEV in the germline V gene (reference sequence). The CDR3 loop spans 11 amino acids. The CDR3 nucleotides are TGTGCCAGCAGTTACCGGGAGACCCAGTACTTC. Translated: CASSYRETQYF.

The chain links TRBV28 to TRBJ1-2, with D unclear. The CDR3 is 15 amino acids. V was shortened by 3 bases and J by 0 bases, with 11 bases between the two germline ends. CDR1 is MDHEN, CDR2 SYDVKM, per germline. In DNA, the CDR3 is TGTGCCAGCAGTTTCACGGGGTGGGCTAACTATGGCTACACCTTC. Translation: CASSFTGWANYGYTF.

The CDR3 sequence is CASFSSPTAGEETQYF. The CDR3 nucleotides read TGCGCCAGCTTCAGCAGTCCCACGGCGGGAGAGGAGACCCAGTACTTC. J is TRBJ2-5 and V is TRBV5-1, with 7 nucleotides matching TRBD2. V gave up 7 bases and J gave up 5 bases; unmatched junction bases: 17. This CDR3 region has 16 residues. CDR1 is SGHRS, CDR2 YFSETQ, per germline.

The chain couples TRBV6-1 to TRBJ2-2, with 12 bases fitting TRBD2. In germline, CDR1 is MNHNS, CDR2 SASEGT. With V trimmed by 0 bases and J by 7 bases, 0 bases remained unmatched. The CDR3 runs 15 residues. The DNA of the CDR3 is TGTGCCAGCAGTGAAGCGGGACTAGCGGGCGGGGAGCTGTTTTTT. Amino acid sequence: CASSEAGLAGGELFF.

The genes are TRBV7-2 and TRBJ2-7, with D perhaps matching TRBD2 (5 bases). Germline V gene data show CDR1 as SGHTA and CDR2 as FQGNSA. The V gene lost 5 bases and the J gene lost 2 bases, with 16 bases spanning the gap. The CDR3 runs to 15 residues. CDR3 residues: CASSAVGVGTYEQYF. The CDR3 DNA follows: TGTGCCAGCAGCGCCGTCGGTGTCGGGACCTACGAGCAGTACTTC.

The CDR3 bases are TGTGCCAGCAGCTCCGGGACACAAAATGAAAAACTGTTTTTT. Translated, it gives CASSSGTQNEKLFF. The chain is built from TRBV5-4 and TRBJ1-4; D perhaps matches TRBD1 (6 bases). V lost 3 bases to trimming and J lost 5 bases, with 11 bases between them. The CDR3 has 14 amino acids. Per germline, CDR1 SGHNT and CDR2 YYREEE (reference sequence). Full variable domain (missing parts from reference TRBV5-4 and TRBJ1-4): ETGVTQSPTHLIKTRGQQVTLRCSSQSGHNTVSWYQQALGQGPQFIFQYYREEENGRGNFPPRFSGLQFPNYSSELNVNALELDDSALYLCASSSGTQNEKLFFGSGTQLSVL.

CDR3 coding DNA: TGTGCCAGCAGCTTGGGCAGGGCTCAGCCCCAGCATTTT. This translates into CASSLGRAQPQHF. This sequence joins TRBV11-2 and TRBJ1-5, with a possible D match to TRBD1 (5 bases). Germline lookup yields CDR1 SGHAT and CDR2 FQNNGV. The CDR3 consists of 13 residues. Trimming took 3 bases from V and 6 from J, leaving 9 bases between them.

This clone was picked up a small number of times. The chain combines TRBV19 with TRBJ2-3; TRBD2 matches at 11 bases. Germline values: CDR1 LNHDA, CDR2 SQIVND (reference sequence). This CDR3 region has 17 residues. J gave up 3 bases and V 5 bases, and 10 bases lay outside the gene matches. For the CDR3, the DNA is TGTGCCAGTAGTCTCCCTCGACCTAGCGGGAGGACAGATACGCAGTATTTT. Its translation is CASSLPRPSGRTDTQYF.

The chain couples TRBV7-2 to TRBJ2-3; 9 bases fit TRBD2. This CDR3 is 18 amino acids long. Germline V gene data show CDR1 as SGHTA and CDR2 as FQGNSA. V trimming: 5 bases; J trimming: 2 bases; junction bases outside the gene matches: 14. The CDR3 bases are TGTGCCAGCAGCGGACATCCCGGGGCGGGAGGGATCACAGATACGCAGTATTTT. As protein: CASSGHPGAGGITDTQYF.

About this clone itself: A read error may produce the germline difference seen at one junction end. This chain connects TRBV5-1 to TRBJ2-7, with D unresolved. Germline V gene sequence: CDR1 SGHRS, CDR2 YFSETQ. CDR3 size: 11 residues. The CDR3 DNA reads as TGCGCCAGCAGCTTGTCCTCCGAGCAGTACTTC. Translating it yields CASSLSSEQYF.

The rearrangement links TRBV10-2 to TRBJ1-5; D is possibly TRBD1 (5 bases). This CDR3 contains 14 residues. Germline-derived CDR1 and CDR2 are WSHSY and SAAADI. V was shortened by 0 bases and J by 4 bases, with 7 bases between the two germline ends. This CDR3 is CASSESGLNQPQHF. In DNA, the CDR3 is TGCGCCAGCAGTGAGTCGGGGCTTAATCAGCCCCAGCATTTT.

This chain links TRBV10-1 with TRBJ2-5; 8 bases match TRBD2. V trimming: 11 bases; J trimming: 5 bases; junction bases outside the gene matches: 25. The CDR3 runs to 18 residues. Looked up from germline, CDR1 is WNHNN and CDR2 is SYGVQD (reference sequence). The CDR3 DNA reads as TGCGCCCGACCCGGGGGGGGCGGGTGTAGCGGGGTGGAGGAGACCCAGTACTTC. Translated, it gives CARPGGGGCSGVEETQYF.

A few counts support this clone. V usage is TRBV2 and J usage is TRBJ1-3; D call uncertain. Trimming shortened V by 6 bases and J by 0 bases, and 12 bases separated the two germline ends. CDR3 length: 15 amino acids. In germline, CDR1 is SNHLY, CDR2 FYNNEI. The DNA for the CDR3 is TGTGCCAGCAGCGCCAGTGGGAGCTCTGGAAACACCATATATTTT. This gives the protein CASSASGSSGNTIYF.

This clone was seen only a few times. V and J are TRBV27 and TRBJ1-6, with 10 positions matching TRBD1. Germline assignment: CDR1 MNHEY and CDR2 SMNVEV (reference sequence). The CDR3 spans 14 residues. V dropped 5 bases and J dropped 8; count of bases not matched to a gene: 3. This chain's CDR3 is CASSRTGGDSPLHF. CDR3 nucleotide sequence: TGTGCCAGCAGTAGGACAGGGGGGGATTCACCCCTCCACTTT.

This chain's CDR3 is CASSWDRVYSPLHF. CDR3 DNA sequence: TGTGCCAGCAGCTGGGACAGGGTATATTCACCCCTCCACTTT. This rearrangement joins TRBV27 to TRBJ1-6; 9 nucleotides line up with TRBD1. V trimming: 6 bases; J trimming: 8 bases; junction bases outside the gene matches: 5. The germline gives CDR1 MNHEY, CDR2 SMNVEV (reference sequence). The CDR3 length is 14 residues.

About this clone: A read error may account for a junction end that differs from germline. V gene TRBV7-7 combines with J gene TRBJ2-2, with 12 positions matching TRBD2. Looked up from germline, CDR1 is SSHAT and CDR2 is FNYEAQ (reference sequence). CDR3 length: 16 residues. This chain's CDR3 is CASSLLAGGHTGELFF. CDR3 nucleotides: TGTGCTAGCAGCTTACTAGCGGGAGGACACACCGGGGAGCTGTTTTTT.

The chain carries TRBV10-3 and TRBJ2-1, with D possibly matching TRBD1 (7 bases). The CDR3 has 14 residues. Germline CDR1 and CDR2: ENHRY and SYGVKD. V gave up 9 bases and J gave up 4 bases, with 16 bases separating them. CDR3 sequence: CAIGGGQSYNEQFF. In DNA, the CDR3 is TGTGCCATAGGAGGGGGACAGTCATACAATGAGCAGTTCTTC.

The chain uses TRBV6-5 and TRBJ2-7, with 8 positions matching TRBD2. Germline loops: CDR1 MNHEY, CDR2 SVGAGI. J was trimmed by 5 bases and V by 0 bases; bases with no gene match: 3. CDR3 size: 14 residues. The CDR3 loop is CASSYSSGRNEQYF. The DNA of the CDR3 is TGTGCCAGCAGTTACTCGAGCGGGAGAAACGAGCAGTACTTC.